What follows are 14 T cell receptor beta chains derived from one specimen sequenced in a study of blood T cell repertoires in COVID-19. Measured with immunoSEQ multiplex PCR; TCRdb has only the in-frame clones, and not every one. The sample yields 250,000 or so clones, 80% to 85% seen once. Sequences were obtained from PBMCs or T cells enriched from blood (not recorded which). The receptor source for this set is a man aged 50 to 60 who had recovered from COVID-19.

CDR3 residues: CASSPLAVDNSPLHF. CDR3 DNA sequence: TGTGCCAGCTCCCCCCTAGCGGTAGATAATTCACCCCTCCACTTT. This rearrangement joins TRBV18 to TRBJ1-6; D is unresolved. The V gene lost 6 bases and the J gene lost 5 bases, with 14 bases spanning the gap. The CDR3 spans 15 residues. Germline CDR1 reads KGHSH; CDR2 reads LQKENI.

The chain carries TRBV19 and TRBJ1-2, with 8 bases lining up with TRBD1. The germline V gene encodes CDR1 LNHDA and CDR2 SQIVND (reference sequence). CDR3 length: 16 amino acids. With 3 bases clipped from V and 7 bases from J, the junction kept 13 bases outside the gene matches. The CDR3 nucleotides read TGTGCCAGTAGTATTTCGGTTGTCGGACAGGGCTTTGGCTACACCTTC. Its translation: CASSISVVGQGFGYTF.

The CDR3 loop reads CASSLDRVRAFF. The CDR3 region has the DNA TGTGCCAGCAGCCTTGACAGGGTTCGGGCTTTCTTT. This rearrangement joins TRBV6-5 to TRBJ1-1; 7 bases are a match to TRBD1. The V segment lost 6 bases and the J segment 11 bases; nucleotides outside the gene matches: 9. Germline CDR1 is MNHEY and CDR2 is SVGAGI. This CDR3 spans 12 amino acids.

The chain joins TRBV29-1 to TRBJ2-7, with 7 bases lining up with TRBD1. Germline values: CDR1 SQVTM, CDR2 ANQGSEA. J was trimmed by 2 bases and V by 6 bases; bases with no gene match: 7. CDR3 length equals 13 residues. The CDR3 here is CSVFRDSPYEQYF. The DNA for the CDR3 is TGCAGCGTATTCCGGGACAGCCCCTACGAGCAGTACTTC.

This chain joins TRBV19 and TRBJ2-7; a possible D gene is TRBD1 (7 bases). From germline, CDR1 is LNHDA and CDR2 SQIVND (reference sequence). V shed 5 bases and J shed 4 bases, with 15 bases lying between them. This CDR3 is 14 amino acids long. The CDR3 nucleotides read TGTGCCAGTAGTGTCCGGGACAGCGGGTACGAGCAGTACTTC. Translated, it gives CASSVRDSGYEQYF.

J is TRBJ1-1 and V is TRBV7-8; tentative D call: TRBD1 (5 bases). The CDR3 loop spans 15 amino acids. The ends were cut back, 5 bases at V and 1 base at J, with 14 bases in the middle. Per germline, CDR1 SGHVS and CDR2 FQNEAQ. The CDR3 nucleotides read TGTGCCAGCAGCCCCCGGTGGGGGGGGAACACTGAAGCTTTCTTT. This translates into CASSPRWGGNTEAFF.

The chain combines TRBV5-4 with TRBJ1-2, with 8 bases lining up with TRBD1. V dropped 5 bases and J dropped 5; count of bases not matched to a gene: 14. The length of the CDR3 is 16 residues. Germline CDR1 and CDR2: SGHNT and YYREEE (reference sequence). CDR3 sequence reads: CASSPEDRAGDYGYTF. CDR3 DNA: TGTGCCAGCAGTCCGGAGGACAGGGCGGGGGATTATGGCTACACCTTC. The whole variable domain, filled in from reference TRBV5-4 and TRBJ1-2, reads ETGVTQSPTHLIKTRGQQVTLRCSSQSGHNTVSWYQQALGQGPQFIFQYYREEENGRGNFPPRFSGLQFPNYSSELNVNALELDDSALYLCASSPEDRAGDYGYTFGSGTRLTVV.

V usage is TRBV10-1 and J usage is TRBJ1-1; a weak D match, TRBD1 (5 bases). Deletions cut 3 bases from V and 4 bases from J, with 12 bases between. Germline V gene data show CDR1 as WNHNN and CDR2 as SYGVQD (reference sequence). There are 14 residues in the CDR3. The CDR3 loop is CASSEGGGVTEAFF. Written as DNA, the CDR3 is TGCGCCAGCAGTGAAGGTGGGGGGGTCACTGAAGCTTTCTTT.

V is TRBV19 and J is TRBJ2-3; 8 bases are a match to TRBD2. V lost 5 bases, J lost 5 bases, and 12 bases stayed unmatched. This CDR3 comprises 16 residues. From germline, CDR1 is LNHDA and CDR2 SQIVND (reference sequence). The CDR3 loop reads CASSGPGSGVKDTQYF. The CDR3 bases are TGTGCCAGTAGTGGGCCCGGTAGCGGGGTGAAAGATACGCAGTATTTT.

The chain has TRBV19 and TRBJ2-1; 10 nucleotides line up with TRBD1. Germline CDR1 reads LNHDA; CDR2 reads SQIVND (reference sequence). The J segment lost 6 bases and the V segment lost 5 bases, leaving 10 bases of the junction unmatched. The CDR3 sequence is 16 residues long. The CDR3 DNA reads as TGTGCCAGTAGTGTGTCCGGGACAGGGGATCTCAATGAGCAGTTCTTC. This codes for CASSVSGTGDLNEQFF.

This rearrangement joins TRBV5-1 to TRBJ1-4; 9 nucleotides match TRBD1. There are 17 residues in the CDR3. V was clipped by 4 bases and J by 8 bases; unmatched bases: 15. The germline V gene encodes CDR1 SGHRS and CDR2 YFSETQ. CDR3 in DNA: TGCGCCAGCAGCCCGACCCACGCGACAGGGGGGGGCGAAAAACTGTTTTTT. Protein product: CASSPTHATGGGEKLFF.

This clone was seen many times. This chain links TRBV28 with TRBJ1-2; 12 bases line up with TRBD1. J gave up 8 bases and V 3 bases, and 7 bases lay outside the gene matches. Germline V gives CDR1 MDHEN, CDR2 SYDVKM. The CDR3 consists of 15 residues. The CDR3 loop reads CASSFPGQGAKGYTF. CDR3 in DNA: TGTGCCAGCAGTTTCCCGGGACAGGGGGCAAAAGGCTACACCTTC.

The V call is TRBV28, the J call TRBJ2-1, with a possible D match to TRBD2 (5 bases). The V gene's germline CDR1 is MDHEN and CDR2 SYDVKM. Trimming took 2 bases from V and 13 from J, leaving 24 bases between them. This CDR3 has 16 amino acids. The chain's CDR3 is CASSLEGLKPRGRQFF. In nucleotides, the CDR3 is TGTGCCAGCAGTTTAGAGGGCCTGAAGCCCCGTGGCCGACAGTTCTTC.

The V call is TRBV19, the J call TRBJ1-1; TRBD1 agrees at 9 bases. CDR1 LNHDA and CDR2 SQIVND come from the germline V gene (reference sequence). J was trimmed by 5 bases and V by 5 bases; bases with no gene match: 12. The CDR3 contains 16 residues. The CDR3: CASSVLGQGFLTEAFF. In DNA form, the CDR3 reads TGTGCCAGTAGTGTCTTGGGACAGGGTTTTTTGACTGAAGCTTTCTTT.